The 25 T cell receptor beta chains in this list originate from one sample, sequenced in a study of shared clonotypes between healthy human individuals. The data were produced by immunoSEQ multiplex PCR, yet TCRdb's version contains in-frame clones alone and is incomplete. The repertoire holds roughly 2.2 million clones, with around 92% as singletons. Sequencing was performed on naive CD4+ T cells from PBMCs. Subset in this sample: CD45RA+ positively selected. All receptors derive from a young man in good health. Some clones in this sample may be carry-over from other donors' samples.

The rearrangement links TRBV28 to TRBJ1-1; D not resolved. CDR3 length: 12 amino acids. Per the germline V gene, CDR1 is MDHEN and CDR2 is SYDVKM. V dropped 6 bases and J dropped 8 bases, with 13 bases sitting between them. The CDR3 region has the DNA TGTGCCAGCAGCCTGGTAGACCTGGAAGCTTTCTTT. Its translation: CASSLVDLEAFF. The full variable domain, completed using reference TRBV28 and TRBJ1-1, is DVKVTQSSRYLVKRTGEKVFLECVQDMDHENMFWYRQDPGLGLRLIYFSYDVKMKEKGDIPEGYSVSREKKERFSLILESASTNQTSMYLCASSLVDLEAFFGQGTRLTVV.

As DNA, the CDR3 is TGCGCCAGCAGCTTGGGGGATTCGAACACTGAAGCTTTCTTT. This translates into CASSLGDSNTEAFF. The chain recombines TRBV5-1 with TRBJ1-1; no reliable D call. Germline CDR1 reads SGHRS; CDR2 reads YFSETQ. The V end lost 0 bases, the J end lost 1 base, and 7 bases lay between the germline ends. The CDR3 has 14 residues.

The V call is TRBV6-4, the J call TRBJ2-7; maybe TRBD1 (5 bases). Trimming took off 6 bases at V and 5 bases at J, with 14 bases between the two ends. The CDR3 runs 13 residues. The germline gives CDR1 MRHNA, CDR2 SNTAGT. The CDR3 nucleotides are TGTGCCAGCAGCTTGACAGTAGGAAACGAGCAGTACTTC. Its translation: CASSLTVGNEQYF.

This clone has just one count. The rearrangement joins TRBV9 to TRBJ1-3, with TRBD1 matching over 9 bases. The CDR3 covers 16 residues. J lost 7 bases, V lost 3 bases, and 11 bases had no gene match. Per the germline V gene, CDR1 is SGDLS and CDR2 is YYNGEE. CDR3 sequence: CASSALGQGGLNTIYF. The CDR3 bases are TGTGCCAGCAGCGCCCTGGGACAGGGCGGTCTGAACACCATATATTTT. The variable domain in full, completed from reference TRBV9 and TRBJ1-3, reads DSGVTQTPKHLITATGQRVTLRCSPRSGDLSVYWYQQSLDQGLQFLIQYYNGEERAKGNILERFSAQQFPDLHSELNLSSLELGDSALYFCASSALGQGGLNTIYFGEGSWLTVV.

The chain couples TRBV10-1 to TRBJ1-5; 7 bases are a match to TRBD1. Germline CDR1 reads WNHNN; CDR2 reads SYGVQD (reference sequence). The length of the CDR3 is 14 residues. J gave up 6 bases and V 6 bases, and 8 bases lay outside the gene matches. The CDR3 protein is CASRSDRVRQPQHF. As DNA, the CDR3 is TGCGCCAGCAGGTCAGACAGGGTCCGTCAGCCCCAGCATTTT.

This rearrangement joins TRBV19 to TRBJ1-5; D is unclear. This CDR3 contains 12 residues. Germline CDR1 and CDR2: LNHDA and SQIVND (reference sequence). V gave up 4 bases and J gave up 3 bases, with 4 bases separating them. The CDR3 protein is CASSRHNQPQHF. CDR3 nucleotides: TGTGCCAGTAGTAGACACAATCAGCCCCAGCATTTT.

Written as DNA, the CDR3 is TGTGCCACCACCTCGGACAGGGCCTATCAGCCCCAGCATTTT. Protein: CATTSDRAYQPQHF. This chain joins TRBV15 and TRBJ1-5, with TRBD1 matching over 8 bases. J was trimmed by 5 bases and V by 7 bases; bases with no gene match: 7. CDR1 is LNHNV and CDR2 is YYDKDF in the germline V gene (reference sequence). The CDR3 extends over 14 amino acids.

As for this clone: At one of its ends the junction is not consistent with the germline gene, which may arise from a read error. CDR3 sequence: CAGSATGSLGYTQYF. The DNA for the CDR3 is TGTGCCGGCAGTGCTACAGGGAGCTTGGGTTATACGCAGTATTTT. The V and J genes are TRBV25-1 and TRBJ2-3, with D perhaps matching TRBD1 (6 bases). The CDR3 runs to 15 residues. Germline CDR1 MGHDK, CDR2 SYGVNS.

V gene TRBV6-1 combines with J gene TRBJ2-1, with 7 bases identical to TRBD2. V trimming: 1 base; J trimming: 4 bases; junction bases outside the gene matches: 7. From germline, CDR1 is MNHNS and CDR2 SASEGT. The CDR3 has 16 amino acids. The CDR3 DNA sequence: TGTGCCAGCAGTGAAGATGGTCTAGCGGTTTACAATGAGCAGTTCTTC. This codes for CASSEDGLAVYNEQFF.

V usage is TRBV28 and J usage is TRBJ1-2, with D possibly matching TRBD1 (5 bases). Germline CDR1 reads MDHEN; CDR2 reads SYDVKM. This CDR3 comprises 14 residues. Trimming removed 7 bases from V and 6 bases from J, with 18 bases in between. CDR3 loop: CASKPGPRGDGYTF. The CDR3 DNA is TGTGCCAGCAAACCGGGACCACGAGGGGATGGCTACACCTTC.

This clone showed up just a few times. V usage is TRBV7-9 and J usage is TRBJ1-1; no definite D call. CDR1 is SEHNR and CDR2 is FQNEAQ in the germline V gene (reference sequence). This CDR3 is built from 13 residues. V lost 3 bases, J lost 1 base, and 6 bases lay in between. CDR3 amino acids: CASSFIRNTEAFF. The CDR3 nucleotides read TGTGCCAGCAGCTTCATTAGGAACACTGAAGCTTTCTTT.

The rearrangement uses TRBV19 and TRBJ1-2; TRBD1 is a possible D gene (5 bases). The CDR3 totals 13 residues. The germline CDR1 and CDR2 sequences are LNHDA and SQIVND (reference sequence). Trimming removed 5 bases from V and 2 bases from J, with 9 bases in between. Written as DNA, the CDR3 is TGTGCCAGTAGTGGGGGAGGAAACTATGGCTACACCTTC. Its translation is CASSGGGNYGYTF.

The gene calls are TRBV27 and TRBJ2-2; D might be TRBD1 or TRBD2, each matching 5 bases. V was trimmed by 4 bases and J by 5 bases, leaving 14 bases between them. Germline loops: CDR1 MNHEY, CDR2 SMNVEV (reference sequence). The length of the CDR3 is 15 residues. The CDR3 DNA follows: TGTGCCAGCAGTTCCCGACCGGGGCTGACCGGGGAGCTGTTTTTT. Translation: CASSSRPGLTGELFF.

The chain couples TRBV28 to TRBJ2-7, with TRBD2 matching over 13 bases. The CDR3 contains 15 residues. The V and J ends lost 5 bases and 7 bases, in that order; junction bases with no gene match: 8. CDR1 and CDR2 from the germline V gene are MDHEN and SYDVKM. The CDR3: CASSPPRTSGREQYF. The CDR3 DNA is TGTGCCAGCAGTCCACCGCGGACTAGCGGGAGAGAGCAGTACTTC.

The V and J genes are TRBV28 and TRBJ2-7; a weak D match, TRBD2 (6 bases). Germline V lookup: CDR1 MDHEN, CDR2 SYDVKM. The CDR3 is made up of 13 amino acids. V gave up 4 bases and J gave up 3 bases, with 10 bases separating them. For the CDR3, the DNA is TGTGCCAGCAGTTCCCAGACTAGCTACGAGCAGTACTTC. The encoded protein is CASSSQTSYEQYF.

This sequence joins TRBV2 and TRBJ1-1; D is possibly TRBD1 (5 bases). There are 13 residues in the CDR3. The germline V gene has CDR1 SNHLY and CDR2 FYNNEI. The ends were cut back, 4 bases at V and 11 bases at J, with 17 bases in the middle. CDR3 sequence reads: CASSAPGSGGAFF. The CDR3 DNA is TGTGCCAGCAGTGCCCCGGGGTCGGGGGGGGCTTTCTTT.

The chain's CDR3 is CASSQEVSGNTIYF. CDR3 nucleotide sequence: TGCGCCAGCAGCCAAGAAGTCTCTGGAAACACCATATATTTT. The rearrangement uses TRBV4-3 and TRBJ1-3; D is ambiguous. This CDR3 is built from 14 residues. Germline CDR1 reads LGHNA; CDR2 reads YSLEER. V dropped 0 bases and J dropped 0 bases, with 3 bases sitting between them.

The rearrangement uses TRBV5-6 and TRBJ1-5; D might be TRBD1 (5 bases). V lost 1 base to trimming and J lost 1 base, with 15 bases between them. The germline V gene has CDR1 SGHDT and CDR2 YYEEEE. The CDR3 is 17 residues long. The CDR3 spells CASSLRSGILSNQPQHF. CDR3 nucleotides: TGTGCCAGCAGCTTGCGGTCAGGGATCTTAAGCAATCAGCCCCAGCATTTT. The complete variable domain, with remaining parts taken from reference TRBV5-6 and TRBJ1-5, reads DAGVTQSPTHLIKTRGQQVTLRCSPKSGHDTVSWYQQALGQGPQFIFQYYEEEERQRGNFPDRFSGHQFPNYSSELNVNALLLGDSALYLCASSLRSGILSNQPQHFGDGTRLSIL.

The rearrangement uses TRBV4-1 and TRBJ1-1; 8 nucleotides line up with TRBD1. Germline trimming cut 4 bases from V and 0 bases from J; bases unmatched to any gene: 1. Germline V gene lookup returns CDR1 MGHRA and CDR2 YSYEKL. The CDR3 has 14 amino acids. This CDR3 reads CASSRTGLNTEAFF. In nucleotides, the CDR3 is TGCGCCAGCAGCCGGACAGGGTTGAACACTGAAGCTTTCTTT.

The chain combines TRBV7-9 with TRBJ2-5; 7 bases are a match to TRBD2. Per the germline V gene, CDR1 is SEHNR and CDR2 is FQNEAQ (reference sequence). This CDR3 comprises 16 residues. V trimming: 1 base; J trimming: 5 bases; junction bases outside the gene matches: 10. The CDR3 nucleotides read TGTGCCAGCAGCTTAGAGCGGGGAGGTACTGGGGAGACCCAGTACTTC. It translates to CASSLERGGTGETQYF.

The chain couples TRBV11-1 to TRBJ2-5; D unresolved. The CDR3 consists of 13 residues. Germline loops: CDR1 SGHAT, CDR2 FQDESV (reference sequence). V was cut by 1 base and J by 4 bases, with 7 bases left in between. CDR3 in amino acids: CASSLVLAETQYF. The CDR3 DNA follows: TGTGCCAGCAGCTTAGTACTCGCAGAGACCCAGTACTTC.

CDR3 sequence reads: CASSLQGENTIYF. The DNA for the CDR3 is TGTGCCAGCAGCTTACAGGGTGAAAACACCATATATTTT. The rearrangement uses TRBV5-4 and TRBJ1-3; D perhaps matches TRBD1 (6 bases). CDR3 length: 13 residues. Trimming shortened V by 2 bases and J by 6 bases, and 9 bases separated the two germline ends. Per the germline V gene, CDR1 is SGHNT and CDR2 is YYREEE (reference sequence). Drawing the rest from reference TRBV5-4 and TRBJ1-3, the complete variable domain is ETGVTQSPTHLIKTRGQQVTLRCSSQSGHNTVSWYQQALGQGPQFIFQYYREEENGRGNFPPRFSGLQFPNYSSELNVNALELDDSALYLCASSLQGENTIYFGEGSWLTVV.

The chain has TRBV28 and TRBJ1-5; D possibly corresponds to TRBD1 (6 bases). V lost 2 bases and J lost 12, with 17 bases in between. Germline lookup yields CDR1 MDHEN and CDR2 SYDVKM. CDR3 length equals 14 residues. The CDR3 spells CASSLPQPRGLQHF. The CDR3 DNA sequence: TGTGCCAGCAGTTTACCCCAACCCAGGGGACTCCAGCATTTT. The whole variable domain, remainder taken from reference TRBV28 and TRBJ1-5, is DVKVTQSSRYLVKRTGEKVFLECVQDMDHENMFWYRQDPGLGLRLIYFSYDVKMKEKGDIPEGYSVSREKKERFSLILESASTNQTSMYLCASSLPQPRGLQHFGDGTRLSIL.

V is TRBV6-5 and J is TRBJ2-7, with 7 bases lining up with TRBD2. With V trimmed by 4 bases and J by 2 bases, 8 bases remained unmatched. Germline CDR1 and CDR2: MNHEY and SVGAGI. This CDR3 region has 15 residues. The CDR3 nucleotides read TGTGCCAGCAGTTGGGAGGGAGGTGGGCCCTACGAGCAGTACTTC. Encoded protein: CASSWEGGGPYEQYF.

The chain joins TRBV28 to TRBJ1-2; maybe TRBD1 (6 bases). This CDR3 has 17 amino acids. Trimming shortened V by 3 bases and J by 4 bases, and 21 bases separated the two germline ends. The germline gives CDR1 MDHEN, CDR2 SYDVKM. The DNA of the CDR3 is TGTGCCAGCAGTTTCCTCGGGGGCGCCGGGGCCTCCTATGGCTACACCTTC. Encoded protein: CASSFLGGAGASYGYTF.